Listed here are 14 T cell receptor beta chains from one sample, sequenced in a study of blood T cell repertoires in COVID-19. Some clones are missing from TCRdb's copy, which holds only in-frame ones; the method was immunoSEQ multiplex PCR. The sample shows about 87,000 clones, about 71% of them seen only once. Source material: peripheral blood. Every receptor here comes from a woman aged 50 to 65 with acute or convalescent COVID-19.

This clone was counted a few times. The J gene is TRBJ2-7, the V gene TRBV3-1 (or the pseudogene TRBV3-2), with D possibly being TRBD2 (5 bases). CDR3 length: 13 residues. CDR1 and CDR2 (germline): LGHDT, YNNKEL (reference sequence). V was pared by 1 base and J by 6 bases, with 10 bases between. CDR3 nucleotides: TGTGCCAGCAGCCAAGCTCGGGATCTCGAGCAGTACTTC. It yields the protein CASSQARDLEQYF.

The rearrangement links TRBV15 to TRBJ1-5, with a weak D call TRBD1 (6 bases). This CDR3 has 16 amino acids. V gave up 0 bases and J gave up 4 bases, with 13 bases separating them. The germline V gene has CDR1 LNHNV and CDR2 YYDKDF (reference sequence). As DNA, the CDR3 is TGTGCCACCAGCAGAGAAGACAGGTACCCTAATCAGCCCCAGCATTTT. It specifies CATSREDRYPNQPQHF.

The V call is TRBV3-1 (or the pseudogene TRBV3-2), the J call TRBJ1-2, with D maybe TRBD1 (6 bases). Trimming stripped 4 bases from V and 10 bases from J, with 13 bases between. CDR3 length equals 12 residues. Germline values: CDR1 LGHDT, CDR2 YNNKEL (reference sequence). CDR3 sequence reads: CASSLGQSHYTF. CDR3 bases: TGTGCCAGCAGCCTTGGACAGAGCCACTACACCTTC.

A note on this clone: Other DNA sequences of this sample code for an identical CDR3. The chain carries TRBV18 and TRBJ1-1, with 7 bases that match TRBD1. The CDR3 is made up of 13 amino acids. Germline CDR1 is KGHSH and CDR2 is LQKENI. Trimming cost V 3 bases and J 4 bases; bases outside gene matches: 2. The CDR3 loop is CASSPRQGTEAFF. The CDR3 bases are TGTGCCAGCTCACCGCGACAGGGCACTGAAGCTTTCTTT.

The rearrangement joins TRBV4-1 to TRBJ2-3; 7 bases align to TRBD2. Germline V gives CDR1 MGHRA, CDR2 YSYEKL. V lost 1 base to trimming and J lost 1 base; unmatched junction nucleotides: 8. The CDR3 is made up of 17 amino acids. In DNA, the CDR3 is TGCGCCAGCAGCCAAGGCCGCGGGGGTTCGGGCACAGATACGCAGTATTTT. Translation gives CASSQGRGGSGTDTQYF.

The chain is built from TRBV11-1 and TRBJ1-1, with 9 bases fitting TRBD1. The CDR3 is 13 residues long. With 5 bases clipped from V and 5 bases from J, the junction kept 3 bases outside the gene matches. Germline CDR1 SGHAT, CDR2 FQDESV (reference sequence). The CDR3 DNA reads as TGTGCCAGCAGCGGGACAGGGAGGACTGAAGCTTTCTTT. Translating it yields CASSGTGRTEAFF.

This clone was counted between two and nine times. This chain joins TRBV7-9 and TRBJ2-2; D is unclear. V was clipped by 5 bases and J by 8 bases, with 6 bases between them. There are 11 residues in the CDR3. Germline-derived CDR1 and CDR2 are SEHNR and FQNEAQ (reference sequence). CDR3 region: CASSPGGELFF. Here the CDR3 DNA reads TGTGCCAGCAGCCCCGGGGGGGAGCTGTTTTTT. Full variable domain (rest looked up from reference TRBV7-9 and TRBJ2-2): DTGVSQNPRHKITKRGQNVTFRCDPISEHNRLYWYRQTLGQGPEFLTYFQNEAQLEKSRLLSDRFSAERPKGSFSTLEIQRTEQGDSAMYLCASSPGGELFFGEGSRLTVL.

The chain links TRBV2 to TRBJ2-7; D possibly corresponds to TRBD2 (6 bases). The CDR3 contains 15 residues. Germline values: CDR1 SNHLY, CDR2 FYNNEI. V lost 4 bases to trimming and J lost 6 bases, with 19 bases between them. CDR3 residues: CASSVGGLEVSEQYF. Written as DNA, the CDR3 is TGTGCCAGCAGTGTGGGGGGACTGGAGGTGAGCGAGCAGTACTTC.

V is TRBV28 and J is TRBJ2-7, with 9 bases fitting TRBD1. The germline gives CDR1 MDHEN, CDR2 SYDVKM. The CDR3 extends over 13 amino acids. Germline trimming cut 7 bases from V and 2 bases from J; bases unmatched to any gene: 3. The CDR3 protein is CASKGQGTYEQYF. The CDR3 DNA reads as TGTGCCAGCAAAGGACAGGGGACCTACGAGCAGTACTTC.

This chain connects TRBV2 to TRBJ2-5, with 9 bases fitting TRBD2. The junction had 8 bases not matched to a gene; V was cut back by 4 bases and J by 5 bases. The CDR3 sequence is 15 residues long. CDR1 is SNHLY, CDR2 FYNNEI, per germline. The DNA for the CDR3 is TGTGCCAGCAGTGTCGGAGCGGGGGGCCACGAGACCCAGTACTTC. This codes for CASSVGAGGHETQYF.

The CDR3 bases are TGCGCCAGCAGCCCCGGGACAGGGGGTCGTACTGAAGCTTTCTTT. Amino acids: CASSPGTGGRTEAFF. This rearrangement joins TRBV5-1 to TRBJ1-1; 11 bases map to TRBD1. The CDR3 spans 15 residues. Losses at the gene ends were 4 bases for V and 5 bases for J; bases not matched to a gene: 7. Germline CDR1 is SGHRS and CDR2 is YFSETQ.

This sequence joins TRBV13 and TRBJ2-5; tentatively, D is TRBD1 (6 bases). This CDR3 contains 15 residues. Trimming removed 3 bases from V and 0 bases from J, with 11 bases in between. CDR1 PRHDT and CDR2 FYEKMQ come from the germline V gene (reference sequence). The CDR3 loop reads CASSLTGPHQETQYF. The CDR3 nucleotides read TGTGCCAGCAGCTTGACAGGTCCTCACCAAGAGACCCAGTACTTC.

In this sample, this clone turned up a few times. CDR3: CASSSGGPRVGYGYTF. The CDR3, as DNA: TGTGCCAGCAGCTCAGGGGGCCCGAGGGTAGGCTATGGCTACACCTTC. The V gene is TRBV7-2, the J gene TRBJ1-2; the match to TRBD1 covers 8 bases. Germline CDR1 is SGHTA and CDR2 is FQGNSA. V was clipped by 4 bases and J by 4 bases; unmatched bases: 11. The CDR3 spans 16 residues. The full variable domain, in which reference TRBV7-2 and TRBJ1-2 provide the parts outside the CDR3, is GAGVSQSPSNKVTEKGKDVELRCDPISGHTALYWYRQSLGQGLEFLIYFQGNSAPDKSGLPSDRFSAERTGGSVSTLTIQRTQQEDSAVYLCASSSGGPRVGYGYTFGSGTRLTVV.

The chain recombines TRBV19 with TRBJ1-6; 7 bases map to TRBD1. This CDR3 is built from 14 residues. Trimming cost V 5 bases and J 7 bases; bases outside gene matches: 5. Germline-derived CDR1 and CDR2 are LNHDA and SQIVND (reference sequence). The CDR3 coding sequence is TGTGCCAGTAGTTACAGGGGCGGAAATTCACCCCTCCACTTT. The encoded protein is CASSYRGGNSPLHF. The variable domain in full, with the rest retrieved from reference TRBV19 and TRBJ1-6, is DGGITQSPKYLFRKEGQNVTLSCEQNLNHDAMYWYRQDPGQGLRLIYYSQIVNDFQKGDIAEGYSVSREKKESFPLTVTSAQKNPTAFYLCASSYRGGNSPLHFGNGTRLTVT.